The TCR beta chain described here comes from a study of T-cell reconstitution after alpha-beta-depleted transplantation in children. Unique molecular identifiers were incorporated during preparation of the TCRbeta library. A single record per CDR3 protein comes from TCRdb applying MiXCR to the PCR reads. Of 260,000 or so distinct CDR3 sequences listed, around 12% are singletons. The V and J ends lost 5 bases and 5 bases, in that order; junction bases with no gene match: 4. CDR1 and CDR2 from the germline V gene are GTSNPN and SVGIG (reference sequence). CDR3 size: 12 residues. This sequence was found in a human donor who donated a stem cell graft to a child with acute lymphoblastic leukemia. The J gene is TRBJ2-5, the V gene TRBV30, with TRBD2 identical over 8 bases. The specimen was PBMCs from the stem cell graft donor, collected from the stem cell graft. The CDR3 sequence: CAWGAGEETQYF. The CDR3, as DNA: TGTGCCTGGGGAGCGGGAGAGGAGACCCAGTACTTC.